Reported below is one T cell receptor beta chain. What antigen it recognizes has not been identified. No much larger clone is present one base from it, and per-base qualities are unavailable. The entry originates in a study of patients and donors after allogeneic stem cell transplantation (TCRdb year 2020). The library relied on RT-PCR. Sequencing relied on a NextSeq 550. TCRdb reran the public reads through fastp at Q25 and MiXCR, keeping productive beta chains. A single entry per CDR3 protein holds the most common genes and DNA from its merged rows. The sample table contains about 960,000 distinct CDR3 sequences; only one count was recorded for 15% to 20% of them. The ten largest clonotypes hold around 5.5% of the sample. As encoded in the germline V gene (reference sequence), CDR1 is SGHKS while CDR2 is YYEKEE. The CDR3 spans 15 residues, from the cysteine through the phenylalanine. Only the CDR3 portion is preserved as DNA: 45 bases, with reading frame beginning at the first base. Trimming leaves V shorter by 2 bases and J shorter by 7 bases, with the junction holding 9 bases beyond the gene matches.

The rearrangement joined TRBV5-5 to TRBJ2-7, with 10 junctional bases fitting TRBD2. The clonotype was recovered from a human donor who was either an allogeneic HSCT recipient or a stem cell or donor lymphocyte infusion donor (not recorded which). It is not recorded whose cells these are; they may come from a transplant donor. The sequencing input was blood, either unsorted or a sorted T cell fraction (not recorded which). The DNA sequence reads TGTGCCAGCAGCTTATTAGAGGGACTAGCGTGGGAGCAGTACTTC. The resulting protein is CASSLLEGLAWEQYF.